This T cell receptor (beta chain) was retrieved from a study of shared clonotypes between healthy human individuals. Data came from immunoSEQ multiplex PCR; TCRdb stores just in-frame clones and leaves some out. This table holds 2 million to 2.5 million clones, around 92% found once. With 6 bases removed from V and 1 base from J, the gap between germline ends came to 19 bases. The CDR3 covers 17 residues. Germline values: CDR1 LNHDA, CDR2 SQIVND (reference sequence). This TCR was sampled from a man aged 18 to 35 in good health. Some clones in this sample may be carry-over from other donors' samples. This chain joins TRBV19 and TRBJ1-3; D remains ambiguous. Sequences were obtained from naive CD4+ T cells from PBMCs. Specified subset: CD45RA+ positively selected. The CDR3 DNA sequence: TGTGCCAGTAGCCAATATGGACGTATCACTTCTGGAAACACCATATATTTT. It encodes CASSQYGRITSGNTIYF.